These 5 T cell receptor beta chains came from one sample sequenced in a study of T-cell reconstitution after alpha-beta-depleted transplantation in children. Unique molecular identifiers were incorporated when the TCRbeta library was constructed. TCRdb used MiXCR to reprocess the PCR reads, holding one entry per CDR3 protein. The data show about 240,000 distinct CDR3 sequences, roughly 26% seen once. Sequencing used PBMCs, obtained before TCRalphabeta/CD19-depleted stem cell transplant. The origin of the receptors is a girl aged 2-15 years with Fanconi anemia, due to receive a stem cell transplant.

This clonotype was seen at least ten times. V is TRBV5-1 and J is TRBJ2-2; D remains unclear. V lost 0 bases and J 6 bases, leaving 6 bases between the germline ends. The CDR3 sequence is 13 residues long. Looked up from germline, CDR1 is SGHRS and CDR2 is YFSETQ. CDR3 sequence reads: CASSLDRSGELFF. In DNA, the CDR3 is TGCGCCAGCAGCTTGGACAGATCCGGGGAGCTGTTTTTT.

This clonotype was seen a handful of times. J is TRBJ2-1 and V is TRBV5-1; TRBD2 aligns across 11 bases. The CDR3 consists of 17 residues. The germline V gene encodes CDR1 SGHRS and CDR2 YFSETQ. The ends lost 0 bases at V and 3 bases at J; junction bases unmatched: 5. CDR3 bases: TGCGCCAGCAGCTTGGTCCCCGGGACTAGCGGCTACAATGAGCAGTTCTTC. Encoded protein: CASSLVPGTSGYNEQFF.

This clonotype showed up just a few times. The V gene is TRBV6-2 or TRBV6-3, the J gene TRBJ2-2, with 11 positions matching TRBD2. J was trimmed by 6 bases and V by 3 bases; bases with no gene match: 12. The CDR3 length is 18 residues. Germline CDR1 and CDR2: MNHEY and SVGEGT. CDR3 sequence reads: CASSYLRLAGREAGELFF. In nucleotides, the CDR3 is TGTGCCAGCAGTTATCTTCGACTAGCGGGAAGAGAGGCCGGGGAGCTGTTTTTT.

CDR3: CATSREESSYEQYF. For the CDR3, the DNA is TGTGCCACCAGCAGAGAAGAGAGCTCCTACGAGCAGTACTTC. The chain uses TRBV15 and TRBJ2-7; D is unresolved. The CDR3 loop spans 14 amino acids. The germline V and J ends were trimmed by 0 bases and 0 bases, with 6 bases remaining between them. CDR1 and CDR2 (germline): LNHNV, YYDKDF (reference sequence).

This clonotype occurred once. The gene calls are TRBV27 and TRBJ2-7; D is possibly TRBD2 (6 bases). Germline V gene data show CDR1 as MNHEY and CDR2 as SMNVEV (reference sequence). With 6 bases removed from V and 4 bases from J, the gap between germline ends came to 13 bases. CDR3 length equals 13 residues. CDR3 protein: CASSSVGTYEQYF. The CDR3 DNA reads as TGTGCCAGCAGCTCCGTTGGGACTTACGAGCAGTACTTC.